This T cell receptor (beta chain) was captured in a study of HIV-infected patients and healthy controls. Study-level findings and limits: Healthy controls carried many MAIT alpha-chain CDR3s, while HIV+ repertoires had few. HIV-infected patients shared fewer CDR3 sequences between individuals than healthy controls.

No cell fractionation was done, so the repertoire covers all unsorted peripheral blood T cells. Around 500 ng RNA was reverse transcribed with alpha and beta constant-region primers. Each of the alpha and beta chains got its own library through chain-specific third strand synthesis with indices. MiXCR was run by TCRdb on the 5' RACE reads, yielding one entry per CDR3 protein. Of some 13,000 distinct CDR3 sequences listed, about 10% were seen once; the top ten hold about 6.4%. This clonotype showed up many times. The antigen remains unidentified. The clonotype originates from an adult in good health. The specimen sequenced was blood.

The CDR3: CSVHGYGTEAFF. In DNA, the CDR3 is TGCAGCGTGCATGGTTATGGCACTGAAGCTTTCTTT. V and J are TRBV29-1 and TRBJ1-1, with D unclear. The germline V and J ends were trimmed by 6 bases and 4 bases, with 12 bases remaining between them. Germline lookup yields CDR1 SQVTM and CDR2 ANQGSEA. CDR3 length equals 12 residues.